Each of the 30 T cell receptor beta chains below was sequenced from the same sample in a study of cytomegalovirus exposure and HLA in healthy donors. Use of 60 Vbeta and 13 Jbeta primers characterized the PCR. TCRdb keeps only in-frame clones here, not all; method: immunoSEQ multiplex PCR. The sample shows about 130,000 clones, 75% to 90% of them seen only once. Sequencing was carried out using PBMCs. The receptors derive from a male donor in good health and CMV-seronegative.

This chain uses TRBV30 with TRBJ1-1; D is ambiguous. CDR1 and CDR2 (germline): GTSNPN, SVGIG (reference sequence). V was cut by 1 base and J by 1 base, with 4 bases left in between. This CDR3 is built from 12 residues. CDR3 residues: CAWSATNTEAFF. The CDR3 DNA reads TGTGCCTGGAGTGCTACGAACACTGAAGCTTTCTTT. The full variable domain, completed using reference TRBV30 and TRBJ1-1, is SQTIHQWPATLVQPVGSPLSLECTVEGTSNPNLYWYRQAAGRGLQLLFYSVGIGQISSEVPQNLSASRPQDRQFILSSKKLLLSDSGFYLCAWSATNTEAFFGQGTRLTVV.

This rearrangement joins TRBV19 to TRBJ1-1; D unclear. This CDR3 contains 13 residues. Germline V lookup: CDR1 LNHDA, CDR2 SQIVND (reference sequence). V was clipped by 3 bases and J by 1 base, with 6 bases between them. The CDR3 here is CASSIYGNTEAFF. CDR3 nucleotide sequence: TGTGCCAGTAGTATCTACGGGAACACTGAAGCTTTCTTT.

The chain combines TRBV7-3 with TRBJ1-6; D possibly corresponds to TRBD1 (6 bases). This CDR3 is built from 13 residues. Trimming stripped 5 bases from V and 15 bases from J, with 17 bases between. Germline CDR1 is SGHTA and CDR2 is FQGTGA. The CDR3 protein is CASSPSLGGGLHF. The CDR3 DNA follows: TGTGCCAGCAGCCCCAGTCTAGGGGGGGGCCTCCACTTT. Variable domain in full (rest from reference TRBV7-3 and TRBJ1-6): GAGVSQTPSNKVTEKGKYVELRCDPISGHTALYWYRQSLGQGPEFLIYFQGTGAADDSGLPNDRFFAVRPEGSVSTLKIQRTERGDSAVYLCASSPSLGGGLHFGNGTRLTVT.

The V and J genes are TRBV7-9 and TRBJ2-7; TRBD1 matches 9 bases. CDR3 length equals 15 residues. J was trimmed by 0 bases and V by 3 bases; bases with no gene match: 3. Looked up from germline, CDR1 is SEHNR and CDR2 is FQNEAQ (reference sequence). DNA of the CDR3: TGTGCCAGCAGCTTTAGGACAGGGGACTCCTACGAGCAGTACTTC. This encodes CASSFRTGDSYEQYF.

The chain combines TRBV6-5 with TRBJ1-3; D is unresolved. The germline V gene encodes CDR1 MNHEY and CDR2 SVGAGI. CDR3 length: 14 residues. Between the trimmed V and J ends, which lost 7 bases and 0 bases, there was a span of 10 bases. DNA for the CDR3: TGTGCCAGCAACCCCCGGGGCTCTGGAAACACCATATATTTT. It is translated as CASNPRGSGNTIYF.

The CDR3 sequence is CASSLEEGANVLTF. The CDR3 bases are TGTGCCAGCAGCTTAGAGGAGGGGGCCAACGTCCTGACTTTC. J is TRBJ2-6 and V is TRBV5-6; D is unresolved. Trimming cost V 2 bases and J 4 bases, with 7 bases left between them. Per germline, CDR1 SGHDT and CDR2 YYEEEE. This CDR3 region has 14 residues.

This clone is a singleton in its sample. The genes are TRBV2 and TRBJ1-6; D is possibly TRBD1 (5 bases). Germline V gene sequence: CDR1 SNHLY, CDR2 FYNNEI. The CDR3 is 14 amino acids. Trimming cost V 5 bases and J 7 bases, with 12 bases left between them. The CDR3 protein is CASSYWTRNSPLHF. CDR3 DNA: TGTGCCAGCAGTTATTGGACAAGGAATTCACCCCTCCACTTT.

The chain uses TRBV27 and TRBJ1-5; possibly TRBD1 for D (5 bases). CDR3 size: 14 residues. The germline V gene has CDR1 MNHEY and CDR2 SMNVEV (reference sequence). The ends were cut back, 3 bases at V and 4 bases at J, with 10 bases in the middle. The CDR3 DNA is TGTGCCAGCAGTTTTGGGGGGTGGAATCAGCCCCAGCATTTT. Translating it yields CASSFGGWNQPQHF.

The chain's CDR3 is CASSRGTSLSDTQYF. DNA of the CDR3: TGCGCCAGCAGCCGCGGGACTAGTTTGTCAGATACGCAGTATTTT. The V gene is TRBV5-1, the J gene TRBJ2-3; 8 bases agree with TRBD2. This CDR3 region has 15 residues. Germline lookup yields CDR1 SGHRS and CDR2 YFSETQ. V lost 4 bases, J lost 4 bases, and 8 bases stayed unmatched. Full variable domain (rest looked up from reference TRBV5-1 and TRBJ2-3): KAGVTQTPRYLIKTRGQQVTLSCSPISGHRSVSWYQQTPGQGLQFLFEYFSETQRNKGNFPGRFSGRQFSNSRSEMNVSTLELGDSALYLCASSRGTSLSDTQYFGPGTRLTVL.

There are a few counts of this clone. The chain employs TRBV7-2 and TRBJ2-5, with D uncertain. Germline values: CDR1 SGHTA, CDR2 FQGNSA. CDR3 size: 14 residues. The V and J ends lost 5 bases and 1 base respectively, with 11 bases between them. The CDR3 nucleotides read TGTGCCAGCAGCGGCCCCCCCTCCCAAGAGACCCAGTACTTC. This translates into CASSGPPSQETQYF.

This clone was picked up a small number of times. The chain employs TRBV5-5 and TRBJ2-7; 7 bases line up with TRBD2. Germline V lookup: CDR1 SGHKS, CDR2 YYEKEE (reference sequence). Unmatched junction bases numbered 3, after V lost 0 bases and J lost 3 bases. CDR3 length equals 14 residues. The CDR3 coding sequence is TGTGCCAGCAGCTTGGGACTAGCCAACTACGAGCAGTACTTC. Its protein product is CASSLGLANYEQYF.

The V and J genes are TRBV30 and TRBJ1-6; D remains unclear. The CDR3 totals 13 residues. The germline CDR1 and CDR2 sequences are GTSNPN and SVGIG (reference sequence). Trimming took off 3 bases at V and 8 bases at J, with 11 bases between the two ends. This chain's CDR3 is CAWRTSADSPLHF. As DNA, the CDR3 is TGTGCCTGGAGGACCTCCGCGGATTCACCCCTCCACTTT.

The rearrangement links TRBV28 to TRBJ2-5; TRBD2 aligns across 10 bases. Trimming took 5 bases from V and 5 from J; bases not matched to a gene: 8. Germline V gene data show CDR1 as MDHEN and CDR2 as SYDVKM. The CDR3 is made up of 15 amino acids. CDR3 in DNA: TGTGCCAGCAGTGGAAGCGGGGGGGTCGGCGAGACCCAGTACTTC. Translating it yields CASSGSGGVGETQYF.

J is TRBJ1-1 and V is TRBV19; D may be TRBD1 (6 bases). Trimming left V 11 bases short and J 1 base short, with 11 bases between. Germline V gene data show CDR1 as LNHDA and CDR2 as SQIVND (reference sequence). This CDR3 has 12 residues. The CDR3, as DNA: TGTGCCCCCTGGGGGCAGAACACTGAAGCTTTCTTT. This encodes CAPWGQNTEAFF.

The chain has TRBV10-3 and TRBJ2-3, with TRBD2 identical over 8 bases. Losses at the gene ends were 6 bases for V and 3 bases for J; bases not matched to a gene: 11. Germline V gives CDR1 ENHRY, CDR2 SYGVKD. CDR3 length: 16 residues. The CDR3: CAISPGGASGTDTQYF. CDR3 sequence (DNA): TGTGCCATCAGCCCCGGGGGGGCTAGCGGGACAGATACGCAGTATTTT.

V usage is TRBV7-7 and J usage is TRBJ2-3; TRBD2 might be the D (6 bases). CDR1 and CDR2 (germline): SSHAT, FNYEAQ (reference sequence). Trimming shortened V by 0 bases and J by 4 bases, and 11 bases separated the two germline ends. CDR3 size: 15 residues. The CDR3 protein is CASSLAGGGADTQYF. CDR3 DNA sequence: TGTGCCAGCAGCTTAGCGGGAGGAGGCGCAGATACGCAGTATTTT. Based on the CDR3 plus reference TRBV7-7 and TRBJ2-3, the full variable domain is GAGVSQSPRYKVTKRGQDVTLRCDPISSHATLYWYQQALGQGPEFLTYFNYEAQPDKSGLPSDRFSAERPEGSISTLTIQRTEQRDSAMYRCASSLAGGGADTQYFGPGTRLTVL.

V and J are TRBV6-5 and TRBJ1-4, with D possibly matching TRBD1 (5 bases). Trimming took off 4 bases at V and 4 bases at J, with 10 bases between the two ends. This CDR3 has 14 amino acids. Germline V gives CDR1 MNHEY, CDR2 SVGAGI. The CDR3 DNA reads TGTGCCAGCAGTTTGGGACTGTTTAATGAAAAACTGTTTTTT. It specifies CASSLGLFNEKLFF.

This chain connects TRBV2 to TRBJ2-7, with D possibly TRBD1 on 6 matching bases. This CDR3 comprises 12 residues. Trimming removed 5 bases at V and 4 bases at J, with 9 bases between. Per the germline V gene, CDR1 is SNHLY and CDR2 is FYNNEI. Written as DNA, the CDR3 is TGTGCCAGCAGTTTACAGGGTTACGAGCAGTACTTC. Residues: CASSLQGYEQYF. Filled out from reference TRBV2 and TRBJ2-7, the complete variable domain reads EPEVTQTPSHQVTQMGQEVILRCVPISNHLYFYWYRQILGQKVEFLVSFYNNEISEKSEIFDDQFSVERPDGSNFTLKIRSTKLEDSAMYFCASSLQGYEQYFGPGTRLTVT.

V usage is TRBV5-5 and J usage is TRBJ1-5; D remains ambiguous. Trimming left V 4 bases short and J 6 bases short, with 14 bases between. The length of the CDR3 is 14 residues. Germline loops: CDR1 SGHKS, CDR2 YYEKEE (reference sequence). Written as DNA, the CDR3 is TGTGCCAGCAGCCCGACGGGGTATGGTCAGCCCCAGCATTTT. Translation gives CASSPTGYGQPQHF. Variable domain in full (rest from reference TRBV5-5 and TRBJ1-5): DAGVTQSPTHLIKTRGQQVTLRCSPISGHKSVSWYQQVLGQGPQFIFQYYEKEERGRGNFPDRFSARQFPNYSSELNVNALLLGDSALYLCASSPTGYGQPQHFGDGTRLSIL.

The CDR3 nucleotides are TGTGCCAGCAGCTTGGGAGCGGGAGGGTTCACAGATACGCAGTATTTT. Translated: CASSLGAGGFTDTQYF. The chain combines TRBV5-4 with TRBJ2-3; TRBD2 matches 10 bases. The V segment lost 0 bases and the J segment 2 bases; nucleotides outside the gene matches: 3. Germline loops: CDR1 SGHNT, CDR2 YYREEE (reference sequence). The CDR3 totals 16 residues.

This clone has more than one count but fewer than ten. The chain joins TRBV10-1 to TRBJ1-5; D perhaps matches TRBD1 (5 bases). The germline CDR1 and CDR2 sequences are WNHNN and SYGVQD (reference sequence). This CDR3 is built from 13 residues. Deletions cut 3 bases from V and 6 bases from J, with 9 bases between. As DNA, the CDR3 is TGCGCCAGCAGTGACGGGGGATCTCAGCCCCAGCATTTT. Protein: CASSDGGSQPQHF.

The V call is TRBV9, the J call TRBJ2-1; 11 positions agree with TRBD2. Trimming took 0 bases from V and 4 from J; bases not matched to a gene: 0. The CDR3 runs 15 residues. Germline lookup yields CDR1 SGDLS and CDR2 YYNGEE. The CDR3 loop reads CASSVGLAGYNEQFF. For the CDR3, the DNA is TGTGCCAGCAGCGTAGGACTAGCGGGGTACAATGAGCAGTTCTTC.

V usage is TRBV4-1 and J usage is TRBJ2-5; TRBD2 matches 11 bases. The CDR3 is 16 residues long. Germline values: CDR1 MGHRA, CDR2 YSYEKL. J was trimmed by 5 bases and V by 6 bases; bases with no gene match: 11. As DNA, the CDR3 is TGCGCCAGCAGTCCGACTAGCGGGATCCCCGGGGAGACCCAGTACTTC. This gives the protein CASSPTSGIPGETQYF.

The chain couples TRBV11-3 to TRBJ2-1, with D maybe TRBD1 (6 bases). The CDR3 totals 16 residues. V dropped 5 bases and J dropped 4 bases, with 18 bases sitting between them. Germline CDR1 is SGHNT and CDR2 is YENEEA. The CDR3 sequence is CASSPTRGGVYNEQFF. In nucleotides, the CDR3 is TGTGCCAGCAGCCCAACCAGGGGTGGCGTTTACAATGAGCAGTTCTTC.

The chain carries TRBV18 and TRBJ1-1; no clear D. The CDR3 is 13 amino acids. V lost 6 bases and J lost 3, with 11 bases in between. Germline assignment: CDR1 KGHSH and CDR2 LQKENI. CDR3 sequence (DNA): TGTGCCAGCTCCCTAAAGGGAGACACTGAAGCTTTCTTT. Translating gives CASSLKGDTEAFF.

As to this clone: One end of the junction is discordant with germline, which a read error may explain. V usage is TRBV29-1 and J usage is TRBJ2-5; 7 nucleotides line up with TRBD2. The CDR3 contains 12 residues. Germline V gene lookup returns CDR1 SQVTM and CDR2 ANQGSEA. The CDR3 spells CSVEGRGETQYF. DNA for the CDR3: TGCAGCGTGGAAGGGCGGGGGGAGACCCAGTACTTC.

CDR3 protein: CASSIQGRTGELFF. For the CDR3, the DNA is TGTGCCAGTAGTATCCAGGGGCGCACCGGGGAGCTGTTTTTT. V gene TRBV19 combines with J gene TRBJ2-2, with D possibly being TRBD1 (6 bases). Germline V gene data show CDR1 as LNHDA and CDR2 as SQIVND (reference sequence). Trimming left V 3 bases short and J 4 bases short, with 9 bases between. The CDR3 extends over 14 amino acids.

The V gene is TRBV14, the J gene TRBJ2-7; D might be TRBD2 (5 bases). The CDR3 totals 14 residues. CDR1 and CDR2 from the germline V gene are SGHDN and FVKESK. With 4 bases removed from V and 3 bases from J, the gap between germline ends came to 13 bases. CDR3 bases: TGTGCCAGCAGCCCTACAATGAGGGACTACGAGCAGTACTTC. Translated: CASSPTMRDYEQYF.

The V gene is TRBV4-3, the J gene TRBJ2-3, with TRBD2 matching over 10 bases. V gave up 0 bases and J gave up 1 base; unmatched junction bases: 7. This CDR3 has 18 residues. Germline assignment: CDR1 LGHNA and CDR2 YSLEER. CDR3 sequence reads: CASSQDPPLAGGTDTQYF. In DNA, the CDR3 is TGCGCCAGCAGCCAAGACCCACCGCTAGCGGGGGGCACAGATACGCAGTATTTT.

Remarks on this clone: A junction end diverges from the germline sequence, so it may reflect a read error. The chain links TRBV28 to TRBJ2-6; 9 bases are shared with TRBD1. From germline, CDR1 is MDHEN and CDR2 SYDVKM. The CDR3 sequence is 17 residues long. The CDR3 DNA sequence: TGTGCCAGCAGTTCCGGGACAGGGAACACTGGGGCCAACGGCCTGACTTTC. It is translated as CASSSGTGNTGANGLTF. The full variable domain, rest sourced from reference TRBV28 and TRBJ2-6, is DVKVTQSSRYLVKRTGEKVFLECVQDMDHENMFWYRQDPGLGLRLIYFSYDVKMKEKGDIPEGYSVSREKKERFSLILESASTNQTSMYLCASSSGTGNTGANGLTFGAGSRLTVL.